A selection of T cell receptor beta chains follows, all from one sample in a study of T cell clonotyping in hematopoietic cell transplantation. Measured with immunoSEQ multiplex PCR; TCRdb has only the in-frame clones, and not every one. The data hold about 36,000 clones, with 80% to 90% observed a single time. The sample consisted of peripheral blood mononuclear cells. Source of these receptors: a woman in her thirties or forties in good health. Some clones in this sample may be carry-over from other donors' samples. Each CDR3 is given with its conserved first and last residue. A D gene is named only where the DNA matches it firmly. The listing skips clone size in some rows; elsewhere it reads once, few, many or a size class.

CDR3aa,CDR3nt,j_gene,abundance,d_gene,v_gene,len
CASSIGGNNEQFF,TGTGCCAGTAGTATAGGTGGGAACAATGAGCAGTTCTTC,TRBJ2-1,few,.,TRBV19,13
CATSLGGQYGTQPQHF,TGTGCCACCAGCCTGGGTGGCCAGTACGGGACTCAGCCCCAGCATTTT,TRBJ1-5,.,.,TRBV15,16
CASSISGPNTGELFF,TGTGCCAGTAGTATCAGCGGGCCGAACACCGGGGAGCTGTTTTTT,TRBJ2-2,.,.,TRBV19,15
CSVGPGTRYGYTF,TGCAGCGTTGGTCCAGGAACCCGCTATGGCTACACCTTC,TRBJ1-2,.,.,TRBV29-1,13
CASEMGQRLSYEQYF,TGTGCCAGTGAAATGGGACAGCGTCTTTCCTACGAGCAGTACTTC,TRBJ2-7,.,TRBD1,TRBV28,15
CASSFWGAENTEAFF,TGTGCCAGCAGCTTTTGGGGCGCCGAGAACACTGAAGCTTTCTTT,TRBJ1-1,.,.,TRBV7-2,15
CASSQDSDSEQYF,TGTGCCAGCAGCCAGGACAGTGATTCCGAGCAGTACTTC,TRBJ2-7,.,.,TRBV7-2,13
CASSQSPARESYEQYF,TGCGCCAGCAGCCAAAGCCCCGCCAGGGAAAGTTACGAGCAGTACTTC,TRBJ2-7,.,.,TRBV4-1,16
CASSLQGGRSGNTIYF,TGCGCCAGCAGCTTACAGGGGGGTCGCTCTGGAAACACCATATATTTT,TRBJ1-3,.,TRBD1,TRBV5-1,16
CASSLLEATEAFF,TGTGCCAGCAGCTTGTTGGAGGCCACTGAAGCTTTCTTT,TRBJ1-1,.,.,TRBV5-6,13
CASSLGVEETQYF,TGCGCCAGCAGCTTGGGGGTTGAGGAGACCCAGTACTTC,TRBJ2-5,.,.,TRBV5-1,13
CASSLISPPDTQYF,TGTGCCAGCAGCTTAATTAGCCCCCCAGATACGCAGTATTTT,TRBJ2-3,.,.,TRBV7-2,14
CASSLTPGGENTGELFF,TGTGCCAGCAGCCTTACCCCAGGGGGTGAGAACACCGGGGAGCTGTTTTTT,TRBJ2-2,.,TRBD1,TRBV4-2,17
CAISESVGGPGEQYF,TGTGCCATCAGTGAGTCCGTGGGAGGGCCGGGCGAGCAGTACTTC,TRBJ2-7,.,TRBD2,TRBV10-3,15
CASSLGLQGAGEKLFF,TGTGCCAGCAGCTTAGGACTACAGGGGGCCGGTGAAAAACTGTTTTTT,TRBJ1-4,.,TRBD1,TRBV7-2,16
CASSLRAGGPDEQYF,TGTGCCAGCAGCCTACGGGCGGGAGGGCCAGACGAGCAGTACTTC,TRBJ2-7,once,TRBD2,TRBV14,15
CAISESREGETQYF,TGTGCCATCAGTGAGTCTAGGGAGGGAGAGACCCAGTACTTC,TRBJ2-5,.,TRBD2,TRBV10-3,14
CASSFGVPTGNTEAFF,TGTGCCAGCAGCTTTGGGGTACCTACGGGGAACACTGAAGCTTTCTTT,TRBJ1-1,once,.,TRBV11-2,16
CASSLKGTEHTGELFF,TGTGCCAGCAGCTTAAAGGGAACCGAACACACCGGGGAGCTGTTTTTT,TRBJ2-2,.,.,TRBV7-9,16
CASSLVSGLAWETQYF,TGTGCCAGCAGCTTAGTTTCGGGACTAGCGTGGGAGACCCAGTACTTC,TRBJ2-5,.,TRBD2,TRBV7-2,16
CAISEFGGTTDTQYF,TGTGCCATCAGTGAGTTTGGGGGAACGACAGATACGCAGTATTTT,TRBJ2-3,.,.,TRBV10-3,15
CASSSPGTGGGQPQHF,TGTGCCAGCAGTTCCCCGGGGACAGGGGGTGGTCAGCCCCAGCATTTT,TRBJ1-5,.,TRBD1,TRBV6-6,16
CAWTPRVYPHYEQYF,TGTGCCTGGACCCCCCGGGTCTATCCTCACTACGAGCAGTACTTC,TRBJ2-7,.,.,TRBV30,15
CSVEDSLNYGYTF,TGCAGCGTTGAAGACAGCCTCAACTATGGCTACACCTTC,TRBJ1-2,.,.,TRBV29-1,13
CASSPHIGSGRPDGYTF,TGTGCCAGCAGCCCGCACATTGGGTCTGGGCGCCCGGACGGCTACACCTTC,TRBJ1-2,few,.,TRBV21-1,17
CAWSRAGTGANVLTF,TGTGCCTGGAGCCGCGCAGGGACTGGGGCCAACGTCCTGACTTTC,TRBJ2-6,.,.,TRBV30,15
CAWSLVMTGSGNTIYF,TGTGCCTGGAGTTTAGTGATGACAGGTTCTGGAAACACCATATATTTT,TRBJ1-3,.,.,TRBV30,16
CASSLSGQNTEAFF,TGTGCCAGCAGCTTATCAGGGCAAAACACTGAAGCTTTCTTT,TRBJ1-1,.,.,TRBV7-6,14
CASSLGLSQETQYF,TGTGCCAGCAGCCTGGGACTCTCTCAAGAGACCCAGTACTTC,TRBJ2-5,.,.,TRBV6-5,14
CASSRDINQPQHF,TGTGCCAGCAGCCGGGACATCAATCAGCCCCAGCATTTT,TRBJ1-5,.,.,TRBV9,13
CASSYGQGSGNTIYF,TGTGCCAGCAGTTACGGGCAGGGCTCTGGAAACACCATATATTTT,TRBJ1-3,.,.,TRBV6-5,15
CASGLVLDREVTGELFF,TGTGCTAGTGGTTTGGTACTAGACAGGGAGGTAACCGGGGAGCTGTTTTTT,TRBJ2-2,.,.,TRBV12-5,17
CASMEPSSYEQYF,TGTGCCAGCATGGAACCATCCTCCTACGAGCAGTACTTC,TRBJ2-7,.,.,TRBV28,13
CASSIDRGEDEAFF,TGTGCCAGTAGTATAGACAGGGGGGAAGATGAAGCTTTCTTT,TRBJ1-1,.,TRBD1,TRBV19,14
CASSGEGREKLFF,TGTGCCAGCTCAGGGGAGGGTCGGGAAAAACTGTTTTTT,TRBJ1-4,few,.,TRBV2,13
CASSPQAGSSYEQYF,TGTGCCAGCAGTCCCCAGGCGGGTAGCTCCTACGAGCAGTACTTC,TRBJ2-7,.,.,TRBV6-1,15
CASSRGSSGGQETQYF,TGTGCCAGCTCGCGTGGGAGTAGCGGCGGACAAGAGACCCAGTACTTC,TRBJ2-5,.,.,TRBV18,16
CASSGGGRTDTQYF,TGTGCCAGCAGTGGCGGCGGGAGGACAGATACGCAGTATTTT,TRBJ2-3,once,TRBD2,TRBV25-1,14
CASSRAGGGRASHEQYF,TGTGCCAGCAGTCGAGCGGGGGGCGGGAGGGCCTCTCACGAGCAGTACTTC,TRBJ2-7,.,TRBD2,TRBV9,17
CASSHPLRGSDTDTQYF,TGTGCCAGCAGCCACCCTCTTCGGGGGAGTGATACAGATACGCAGTATTTT,TRBJ2-3,.,.,TRBV7-8,17
CASSPTGGNYEQYF,TGCGCCAGCAGCCCGACTGGGGGGAACTACGAGCAGTACTTC,TRBJ2-7,.,.,TRBV4-3,14